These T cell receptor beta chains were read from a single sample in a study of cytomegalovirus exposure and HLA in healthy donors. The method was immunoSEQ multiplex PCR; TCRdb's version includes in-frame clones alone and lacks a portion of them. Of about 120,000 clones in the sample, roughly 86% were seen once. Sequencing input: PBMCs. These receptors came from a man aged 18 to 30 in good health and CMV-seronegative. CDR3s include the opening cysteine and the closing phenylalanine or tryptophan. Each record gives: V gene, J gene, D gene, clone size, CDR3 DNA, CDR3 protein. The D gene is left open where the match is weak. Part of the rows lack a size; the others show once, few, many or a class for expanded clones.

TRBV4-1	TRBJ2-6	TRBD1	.	TGCGCCAGCAGCTCACTCAAGGGGGCGCAAGGGGCCAACGTCCTGACTTTC	CASSSLKGAQGANVLTF
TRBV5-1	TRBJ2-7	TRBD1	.	TGCGCCAGCAGCTCGGGACAGTCGGTATACGAGCAGTACTTC	CASSSGQSVYEQYF
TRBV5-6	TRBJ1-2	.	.	TGTGCCAGCAGCTTGGTCGGGCAGGGAAACCCCTCTGGCTACACCTTC	CASSLVGQGNPSGYTF
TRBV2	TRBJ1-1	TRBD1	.	TGTGCCAGCAGTGGACAGGGGGTGCCTGAAGCTTTCTTT	CASSGQGVPEAFF
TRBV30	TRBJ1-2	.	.	TGTGCCTGGGGGGACAACACTTTCTATGGCTACACCTTC	CAWGDNTFYGYTF
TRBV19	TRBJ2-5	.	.	TGTGCCAGTAGCTGGAGGGGTGGAGAGACCCAGTACTTC	CASSWRGGETQYF
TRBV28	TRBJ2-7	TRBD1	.	TGTGCCAGCAGGCCCACCGGGACAGGGTTTACCTACGAGCAGTACTTC	CASRPTGTGFTYEQYF
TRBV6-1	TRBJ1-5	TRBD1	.	TGTGCCAGCAGTGGAGGACAGGGAAGCAATCAGCCCCAGCATTTT	CASSGGQGSNQPQHF
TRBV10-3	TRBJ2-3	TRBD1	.	TGTGCCATCAGTGAGTCTGTAAGGACAGGGGGCACAGATACGCAGTATTTT	CAISESVRTGGTDTQYF
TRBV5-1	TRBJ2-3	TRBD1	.	TGCGCCAGCAGCTGGGACAGTTTAACAGATACGCAGTATTTT	CASSWDSLTDTQYF
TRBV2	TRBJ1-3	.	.	TGTGCCAGCAGTGATGGGGGCACTGGAAACACCATATATTTT	CASSDGGTGNTIYF
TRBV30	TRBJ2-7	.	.	TGTGCCTGGAGGGACGATCCGGGATGGGGTTACGAGCAGTACTTC	CAWRDDPGWGYEQYF
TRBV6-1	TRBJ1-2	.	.	TGTGCCAGCAGTGAAGCGCTAGCGGGAATATATGGCTACACCTTC	CASSEALAGIYGYTF
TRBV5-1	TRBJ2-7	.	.	TGCGCCAGCAGCTCCGGACAGTACGAGCAGTACTTC	CASSSGQYEQYF
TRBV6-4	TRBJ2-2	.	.	TGTGCCAGCAGTGAAGGGAGTCAAGGGGAGCTGTTTTTT	CASSEGSQGELFF
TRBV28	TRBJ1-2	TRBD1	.	TGTGCCAGCAGTTTGACGAGGGGGCTCGGCTACACCTTC	CASSLTRGLGYTF
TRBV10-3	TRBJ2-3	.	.	TGTGCCATCAGTGAGTCGGAGTACAGGAAGAGCACAGATACGCAGTATTTT	CAISESEYRKSTDTQYF
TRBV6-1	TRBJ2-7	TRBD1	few	TGTGCCAGCAGTGAATCCGAGACAGGGTCCTACGAGCAGTACTTC	CASSESETGSYEQYF
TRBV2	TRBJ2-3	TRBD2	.	TGTGCCAGCAGTGACCGGGAGGGCCGGGCAGATACGCAGTATTTT	CASSDREGRADTQYF
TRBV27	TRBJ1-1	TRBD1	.	TGTGCCAGCAGGCGGGACAGGGGAGGGAACACTGAAGCTTTCTTT	CASRRDRGGNTEAFF
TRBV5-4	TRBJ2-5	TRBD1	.	TGTGCCAGCAGCCAATTTTACCGGGACAGCTCCCAAGAGACCCAGTACTTC	CASSQFYRDSSQETQYF
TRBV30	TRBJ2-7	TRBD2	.	TGTGCCTGGGGTAGACCGGGACTAGCGGGAGTTCGGTACTTC	CAWGRPGLAGVRYF
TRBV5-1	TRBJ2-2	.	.	TGCGCCAGCAGCTTACAGGGGAGGTCCGGGGAGCTGTTTTTT	CASSLQGRSGELFF
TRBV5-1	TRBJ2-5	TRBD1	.	TGCGCCAGCACACTCGAGACAGGGGGCCGGGAGACCCAGTACTTC	CASTLETGGRETQYF
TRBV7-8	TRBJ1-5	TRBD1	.	TGTGCCAGCAGCCACACTTGGACAGGGGGAAATCAGCCCCAGCATTTT	CASSHTWTGGNQPQHF
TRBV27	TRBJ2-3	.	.	TGTGCCAGCAGTTTAGGGGAGACGAGCCGAGATACGCAGTATTTT	CASSLGETSRDTQYF
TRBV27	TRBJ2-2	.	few	TGTGCCAGCAGTTTTCGTTGGGGGGGGCCCGGGGAGCTGTTTTTT	CASSFRWGGPGELFF
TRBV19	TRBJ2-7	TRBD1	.	TGTGCCAGTAGTCTAAAAGGACAGGGGGCGGGCGAGCAGTACTTC	CASSLKGQGAGEQYF
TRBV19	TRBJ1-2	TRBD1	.	TGTGCCAGTAGTGCCCAACAGGGGACGATCTATGGCTACACCTTC	CASSAQQGTIYGYTF
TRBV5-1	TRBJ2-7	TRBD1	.	TGCGCCAGCAGGGGAGGACAGGGGGCCTACGAGCAGTACTTC	CASRGGQGAYEQYF
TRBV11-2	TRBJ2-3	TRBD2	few	TGTGCCAGCAGCTTAGCGGGGGGGCCGGCAGATACGCAGTATTTT	CASSLAGGPADTQYF
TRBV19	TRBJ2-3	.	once	TGTGCCAGTAGAACAGGGAATCCAGATACGCAGTATTTT	CASRTGNPDTQYF
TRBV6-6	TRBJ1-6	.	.	TGTGCCAGCAGCCCGGGAGGGGAGGGTTCACCCCTCCACTTT	CASSPGGEGSPLHF